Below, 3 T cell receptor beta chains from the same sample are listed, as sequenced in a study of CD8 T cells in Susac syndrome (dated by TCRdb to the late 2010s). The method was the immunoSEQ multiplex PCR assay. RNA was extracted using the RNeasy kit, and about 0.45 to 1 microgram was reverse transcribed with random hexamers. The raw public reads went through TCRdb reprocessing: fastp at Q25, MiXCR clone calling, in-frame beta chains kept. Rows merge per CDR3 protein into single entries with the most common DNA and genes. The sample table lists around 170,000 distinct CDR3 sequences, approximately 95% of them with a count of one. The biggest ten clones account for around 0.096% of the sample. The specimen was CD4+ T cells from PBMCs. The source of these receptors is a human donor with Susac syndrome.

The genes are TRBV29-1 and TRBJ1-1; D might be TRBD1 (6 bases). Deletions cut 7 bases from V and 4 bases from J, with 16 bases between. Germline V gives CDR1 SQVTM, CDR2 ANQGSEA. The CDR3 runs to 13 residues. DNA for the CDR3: TGCAGCGGGAGCTGGGGGCTTGCCACTGAAGCTTTCTTT. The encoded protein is CSGSWGLATEAFF.

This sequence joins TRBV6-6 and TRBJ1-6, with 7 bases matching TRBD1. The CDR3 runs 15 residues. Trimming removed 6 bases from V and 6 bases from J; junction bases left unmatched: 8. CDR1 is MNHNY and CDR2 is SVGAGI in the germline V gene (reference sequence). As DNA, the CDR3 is TGTGCCAGCAGACCTTGGACAGGAACTAATTCACCCCTCCACTTT. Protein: CASRPWTGTNSPLHF.

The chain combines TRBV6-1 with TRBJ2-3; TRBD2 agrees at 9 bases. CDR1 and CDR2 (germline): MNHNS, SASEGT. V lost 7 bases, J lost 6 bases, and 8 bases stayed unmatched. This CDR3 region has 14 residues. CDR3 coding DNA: TGTGCCAGCACCGATCTAGCGGGGCGCGATACGCAGTATTTT. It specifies CASTDLAGRDTQYF.